One sample yielded the 30 T cell receptor beta chains listed below, sequenced in a study of CD8+CD57+ T cells in acquired aplastic anemia. CDR3 and TCR beta VDJ profiling relied on a genomic DNA template. MiXCR, run by TCRdb on the reads, gives a single entry per CDR3 protein. The data show roughly 160,000 distinct CDR3 sequences, around 60% seen once. The specimen was sorted CD4+, CD8+, or CD8+CD57+ T cells (not recorded which) from PBMCs. These receptors originate from a human donor in good health.

The chain combines TRBV20-1 with TRBJ2-7; D unresolved. Trimming pared 0 bases from V and 2 bases from J, leaving 11 bases between. CDR1 and CDR2 from the germline V gene are DFQATT and SNEGSKA (reference sequence). The CDR3 sequence is 14 residues long. Written as DNA, the CDR3 is TGCAGTGCTAGAGATCGGGCTAGAACCTACGAGCAGTACTTC. Encoded protein: CSARDRARTYEQYF.

V usage is TRBV2 and J usage is TRBJ2-1; 13 bases match TRBD2. This CDR3 is built from 17 residues. V gave up 1 base and J gave up 6 bases; unmatched junction bases: 6. Germline CDR1 SNHLY, CDR2 FYNNEI. As DNA, the CDR3 is TGTGCCAGCAGTGAAGACTCGGGACTAGCGGGGATCAATGAGCAGTTCTTC. Translation: CASSEDSGLAGINEQFF.

This chain uses TRBV7-6 with TRBJ2-2; perhaps TRBD2 as D (6 bases). Germline V gene sequence: CDR1 SGHVS, CDR2 FNYEAQ. This CDR3 has 18 amino acids. V dropped 2 bases and J dropped 4 bases, with 20 bases sitting between them. CDR3 sequence reads: CASSLSVTGGGRTGELFF. The CDR3 region has the DNA TGTGCCAGCAGCTTATCGGTGACCGGGGGTGGCCGCACCGGGGAGCTGTTTTTT.

This clonotype has a handful of counts. This rearrangement joins TRBV20-1 to TRBJ1-6, with 7 positions matching TRBD1. V gave up 0 bases and J gave up 9 bases; unmatched junction bases: 8. This CDR3 is built from 15 residues. CDR1 and CDR2 from the germline V gene are DFQATT and SNEGSKA (reference sequence). CDR3 sequence (DNA): TGCAGTGCTAGAGATCGACAGGGTAGTGGTTCACCCCTCCACTTT. It yields the protein CSARDRQGSGSPLHF.

The V call is TRBV11-2, the J call TRBJ1-6, with D possibly being TRBD1 (5 bases). The germline gives CDR1 SGHAT, CDR2 FQNNGV. The CDR3 loop spans 13 amino acids. The V end lost 4 bases, the J end lost 6 bases, and 7 bases lay between the germline ends. This chain's CDR3 is CASSWDVNSPLHF. Written as DNA, the CDR3 is TGTGCCAGCAGCTGGGACGTTAATTCACCCCTCCACTTT.

The chain recombines TRBV20-1 with TRBJ2-7; TRBD1 matches at 7 bases. The CDR3 is 17 residues long. The V segment lost 6 bases and the J segment 0 bases; nucleotides outside the gene matches: 17. Germline-derived CDR1 and CDR2 are DFQATT and SNEGSKA (reference sequence). In DNA, the CDR3 is TGCAGTGCCAGCAGTCCCCTCGGACAGGTCGACTCCTACGAGCAGTACTTC. Encoded protein: CSASSPLGQVDSYEQYF.

In this sample, this clonotype turned up many times. The rearrangement joins TRBV19 to TRBJ1-5; TRBD1 aligns across 7 bases. The CDR3 is 17 amino acids. Trimming cost V 4 bases and J 6 bases; bases outside gene matches: 15. Germline-derived CDR1 and CDR2 are LNHDA and SQIVND (reference sequence). CDR3 residues: CASSTGTDAYGVQPQHF. In DNA, the CDR3 is TGTGCCAGTAGTACCGGGACAGACGCTTACGGGGTTCAGCCCCAGCATTTT.

The table lists this clonotype with many counts. The chain combines TRBV11-2 with TRBJ2-2; D is undetermined. The CDR3 contains 14 residues. V was cut by 2 bases and J by 0 bases, with 4 bases left in between. Per the germline V gene, CDR1 is SGHAT and CDR2 is FQNNGV. DNA of the CDR3: TGTGCCAGCAGCTTAACCCCGAACACCGGGGAGCTGTTTTTT. Encoded protein: CASSLTPNTGELFF.

This clonotype came up a few times. The chain links TRBV5-8 to TRBJ1-6; no clear D. This CDR3 contains 15 residues. Germline V gene sequence: CDR1 SGHTS, CDR2 YDEGEE. V lost 3 bases to trimming and J lost 10 bases, with 17 bases between them. The chain's CDR3 is CASSSGPQVGSPLHF. The CDR3 DNA reads TGTGCCAGCAGCTCCGGACCGCAGGTAGGATCACCCCTCCACTTT.

The chain carries TRBV25-1 and TRBJ2-2; 9 bases match TRBD1. The CDR3 consists of 14 residues. Trimming cost V 6 bases and J 6 bases; bases outside gene matches: 5. Germline CDR1 reads MGHDK; CDR2 reads SYGVNS. DNA of the CDR3: TGTGCCAGCAGAAGGACAGGGGATGCCGGGGAGCTGTTTTTT. Amino acid sequence: CASRRTGDAGELFF.

The J gene is TRBJ2-7, the V gene TRBV6-5, with a tentative D call TRBD1 (5 bases). Trimming shortened V by 5 bases and J by 5 bases, and 16 bases separated the two germline ends. The CDR3 loop spans 14 amino acids. Per germline, CDR1 MNHEY and CDR2 SVGAGI. CDR3 region: CASSRQNLLNEQYF. Here the CDR3 DNA reads TGTGCCAGCAGTAGACAGAACCTCTTGAACGAGCAGTACTTC.

V gene TRBV7-2 combines with J gene TRBJ2-2; D unclear. The CDR3 covers 14 residues. Germline V gene lookup returns CDR1 SGHTA and CDR2 FQGNSA. The germline V and J ends were trimmed by 2 bases and 1 base, with 5 bases remaining between them. The DNA of the CDR3 is TGTGCCAGCAGCTTAACGCTGAACACCGGGGAGCTGTTTTTT. This sequence encodes CASSLTLNTGELFF.

The CDR3 DNA follows: TGCAGCGTTGAGGGGCAAATGGGCACTGAAGCTTTCTTT. The encoded protein is CSVEGQMGTEAFF. This rearrangement joins TRBV29-1 to TRBJ1-1; maybe TRBD1 (5 bases). Trimming removed 3 bases from V and 4 bases from J, with 12 bases in between. CDR3 size: 13 residues. Germline CDR1 is SQVTM and CDR2 is ANQGSEA.

This chain uses TRBV7-2 with TRBJ2-5; D gene uncertain. V was pared by 5 bases and J by 2 bases, with 9 bases between. Per germline, CDR1 SGHTA and CDR2 FQGNSA. CDR3 length equals 13 residues. As DNA, the CDR3 is TGTGCCAGCAGCCCCGGTGTTCAAGAGACCCAGTACTTC. It codes for CASSPGVQETQYF.

This clonotype appeared a few times. J is TRBJ2-7 and V is TRBV24-1; possible D gene TRBD2, 5 bases. The V end lost 3 bases, the J end lost 3 bases, and 5 bases lay between the germline ends. The CDR3 runs 12 residues. The germline CDR1 and CDR2 sequences are KGHDR and SFDVKD. CDR3 nucleotide sequence: TGTGCCACCAGTGATGGAGGCTACGAGCAGTACTTC. Residues: CATSDGGYEQYF.

At least ten counts were recorded for this clonotype. The J gene is TRBJ2-7, the V gene TRBV19; TRBD2 matches 7 bases. CDR1 is LNHDA and CDR2 is SQIVND in the germline V gene (reference sequence). After removal of 1 base from V and 9 bases from J, the junction contained 6 bases not matched to a gene. The CDR3 covers 13 residues. CDR3: CASSIAAGRGQYF. CDR3 in DNA: TGTGCCAGTAGTATAGCGGCGGGGAGGGGGCAGTACTTC. The full variable domain, its missing parts supplied by reference TRBV19 and TRBJ2-7, is DGGITQSPKYLFRKEGQNVTLSCEQNLNHDAMYWYRQDPGQGLRLIYYSQIVNDFQKGDIAEGYSVSREKKESFPLTVTSAQKNPTAFYLCASSIAAGRGQYFGPGTRLTVT.

The genes are TRBV29-1 and TRBJ1-3, with TRBD1 matching over 8 bases. V dropped 7 bases and J dropped 2; count of bases not matched to a gene: 4. Germline CDR1 is SQVTM and CDR2 is ANQGSEA. The CDR3 extends over 13 amino acids. CDR3 in amino acids: CSARTGPGNTIYF. CDR3 DNA: TGCAGCGCCAGGACAGGGCCTGGAAACACCATATATTTT. The full variable domain, its missing parts supplied by reference TRBV29-1 and TRBJ1-3, is SAVISQKPSRDICQRGTSLTIQCQVDSQVTMMFWYRQQPGQSLTLIATANQGSEATYESGFVIDKFPISRPNLTFSTLTVSNMSPEDSSIYLCSARTGPGNTIYFGEGSWLTVV.

CDR3 coding DNA: TGTGCCAGTCCCAAGGAAGCTACTAGCGGGGGGGCTTATAGCAATGAGCAGTTCTTC. Its protein is CASPKEATSGGAYSNEQFF. V usage is TRBV19 and J usage is TRBJ2-1; TRBD2 aligns across 13 bases. The V gene end was trimmed by 8 bases and the J gene end by 6 bases; junction bases not matched to a gene: 19. The germline CDR1 and CDR2 sequences are LNHDA and SQIVND (reference sequence). The CDR3 contains 19 residues.

As for this clonotype: This clone may be a read error of a much larger clone one base away. The conserved phenylalanine or tryptophan normally closing the CDR3 is absent here, so this likely arose from a read error. The chain employs TRBV19 and TRBJ2-1; 10 bases fit TRBD1. The junction had 8 bases not matched to a gene; V was cut back by 3 bases and J by 9 bases. The CDR3 is made up of 15 amino acids. From germline, CDR1 is LNHDA and CDR2 SQIVND (reference sequence). The CDR3 region is CASSIDRGRFSEQFL. CDR3 nucleotide sequence: TGTGCCAGTAGTATTGACAGGGGGCGTTTTAGTGAGCAGTTCCTC.

V usage is TRBV7-9 and J usage is TRBJ1-5, with D tentatively TRBD1 (6 bases). This CDR3 has 15 amino acids. V lost 5 bases, J lost 3 bases, and 14 bases lay in between. CDR1 is SEHNR and CDR2 is FQNEAQ in the germline V gene (reference sequence). The CDR3 protein is CASSAYTGTNQPQHF. The CDR3, as DNA: TGTGCCAGCAGCGCTTACACAGGGACCAATCAGCCCCAGCATTTT.

As regards this clonotype: No conserved phenylalanine or tryptophan is present at the end of the CDR3, so a read error is the likely explanation. The rearrangement joins TRBV24-1 to TRBJ1-2; D uncertain. Trimming stripped 2 bases from V and 8 bases from J, with 11 bases between. Germline CDR1 is KGHDR and CDR2 is SFDVKD. This CDR3 contains 13 residues. The CDR3 spells CATSDSNVGGYTY. CDR3 sequence (DNA): TGTGCCACCAGTGATTCGAACGTCGGGGGCTACACCTAC.

The V call is TRBV15, the J call TRBJ1-5; 7 bases align to TRBD1. Germline V gene data show CDR1 as LNHNV and CDR2 as YYDKDF (reference sequence). The CDR3 runs 16 residues. Trimming cost V 0 bases and J 7 bases; bases outside gene matches: 9. The CDR3: CATSRDKGGRGQPQHF. Written as DNA, the CDR3 is TGTGCCACCAGCAGAGATAAAGGGGGCCGGGGACAGCCCCAGCATTTT.

This clonotype appeared a few times. The chain employs TRBV19 and TRBJ1-3, with D uncertain. CDR1 LNHDA and CDR2 SQIVND come from the germline V gene (reference sequence). Trimming left V 3 bases short and J 4 bases short, with 7 bases between. CDR3 size: 13 residues. CDR3 bases: TGTGCCAGTAGTATCTGGTTGGGAAACACCATATATTTT. Amino acid sequence: CASSIWLGNTIYF.

V is TRBV20-1 and J is TRBJ1-3; D is possibly TRBD1 (5 bases). CDR1 is DFQATT and CDR2 is SNEGSKA in the germline V gene (reference sequence). Trimming removed 6 bases from V and 3 bases from J, with 9 bases in between. This CDR3 has 12 residues. The CDR3 here is CSAPTVGNTIYF. The CDR3 coding sequence is TGCAGTGCCCCGACAGTTGGAAACACCATATATTTT.

This clonotype showed up many times. The V and J genes are TRBV7-6 and TRBJ2-1; weak D call: TRBD1 (5 bases). Trimming took 3 bases from V and 8 from J, leaving 8 bases between them. The germline V gene has CDR1 SGHVS and CDR2 FNYEAQ. This CDR3 contains 12 residues. The CDR3 loop reads CASSFQGYEQFF. The CDR3 DNA sequence: TGTGCCAGCAGCTTTCAGGGTTATGAGCAGTTCTTC. The full variable domain, in which reference TRBV7-6 and TRBJ2-1 provide the parts outside the CDR3, is GAGVSQSPRYKVTKRGQDVALRCDPISGHVSLYWYRQALGQGPEFLTYFNYEAQQDKSGLPNDRFSAERPEGSISTLTIQRTEQRDSAMYRCASSFQGYEQFFGPGTRLTVL.

The chain links TRBV12-3 or TRBV12-4 to TRBJ1-1; D gene unclear. This CDR3 spans 13 amino acids. Trimming cost V 5 bases and J 1 base, with 8 bases left between them. The CDR3 DNA sequence: TGTGCCAGCAGTGCTACTTCGAACACTGAAGCTTTCTTT. It is translated as CASSATSNTEAFF.

At least ten counts were recorded for this clonotype. V and J are TRBV19 and TRBJ2-3, with 10 bases identical to TRBD2. The CDR3 runs 14 residues. Trimming cost V 7 bases and J 4 bases; bases outside gene matches: 5. The V gene's germline CDR1 is LNHDA and CDR2 SQIVND (reference sequence). This CDR3 is CASIPSGSPDTQYF. In DNA form, the CDR3 reads TGTGCCAGTATCCCTAGCGGGAGTCCAGATACGCAGTATTTT.

This clonotype was detected a few times. A junction boundary mismatches the germline segment, possibly from a read error. This sequence joins TRBV29-1 and TRBJ2-2, with 9 bases lining up with TRBD2. The CDR3 contains 17 residues. The germline V gene encodes CDR1 SQVTM and CDR2 ANQGSEA. CDR3 DNA sequence: TGCAGCGTTGAAGCGGGCGGGAGGGGGGTTTGGGCCGGGAAGCTGTTTTTT. Amino acid sequence: CSVEAGGRGVWAGKLFF.

This clonotype was counted ten times or more. The chain is built from TRBV19 and TRBJ2-7, with D unclear. The V gene's germline CDR1 is LNHDA and CDR2 SQIVND (reference sequence). V shed 1 base and J shed 3 bases, with 10 bases lying between them. The CDR3 spans 14 residues. The CDR3 loop reads CASSIAPSSYEQYF. DNA for the CDR3: TGTGCCAGTAGTATAGCCCCAAGTAGCTACGAGCAGTACTTC.

This chain connects TRBV7-2 to TRBJ2-1, with D possibly matching TRBD1 (5 bases). Germline CDR1 SGHTA, CDR2 FQGNSA. This CDR3 has 12 residues. V lost 5 bases and J lost 7, with 9 bases in between. CDR3 loop: CASSRTRNEQFF. The CDR3 DNA is TGTGCCAGCAGCCGGACAAGGAATGAGCAGTTCTTC.